This T cell receptor beta chain is drawn from a study of cytomegalovirus exposure and HLA in healthy donors. Study-wide results and limits: A later analysis linked a missense DCLRE1C variant to TCR beta V- and J-gene trimming. Presence/absence comparisons presumed near-even sequencing depth among donors.

In regard to this clone: Antigen specificity is unknown.

This CDR3 comprises 13 residues. Germline-derived CDR1 and CDR2 are KGHSY and FQNENV. V lost 7 bases to trimming and J lost 10 bases; unmatched junction nucleotides: 9. PCR amplification relied on 60 Vbeta primers (plus 13 Jbeta primers). Libraries were prepared by immunoSEQ multiplex PCR; TCRdb keeps only in-frame clonotypes and omits some of them. The sample yields more than 75,000 clones, about 90% seen once. The sample was PBMCs. The chain carries TRBV16 and TRBJ2-1; TRBD2 matches at 8 bases. This clonotype was obtained from a young man in good health and CMV-seronegative. This chain's CDR3 is CASIDGGAGEQFF. In DNA form, the CDR3 reads TGTGCCAGCATCGACGGGGGGGCGGGCGAGCAGTTCTTC. Supplemented by reference TRBV16 and TRBJ2-1, the full variable domain reads GEEVAQTPKHLVRGEGQKAKLYCAPIKGHSYVFWYQQVLKNEFKFLISFQNENVFDETGMPKERFSAKCLPNSPCSLEIQATKLEDSAVYFCASIDGGAGEQFFGPGTRLTVL.